A single sample is the source of the 2 T cell receptor beta chains below, sequenced in a study of cytomegalovirus exposure and HLA in healthy donors. The study ran its PCR with 60 Vbeta and 13 Jbeta primers. Assay used: immunoSEQ multiplex PCR; TCRdb lists only in-frame clones, some missing. The top ten clones hold more than 13% of a sample with around 150,000 clones, 75% to 80% of them seen once. Sequencing input: PBMCs. The origin of the receptors is a man aged 50 or older in good health and CMV-seropositive.

This clone was detected only a few times. The chain couples TRBV9 to TRBJ1-1, with no clear D. Trimming pared 4 bases from V and 3 bases from J, leaving 7 bases between. Germline CDR1 SGDLS, CDR2 YYNGEE. The CDR3 runs to 12 residues. For the CDR3, the DNA is TGTGCCAGCAGCAGACGGGACACTGAAGCTTTCTTT. Protein: CASSRRDTEAFF.

The chain recombines TRBV5-1 with TRBJ1-6; 10 positions match TRBD1. This CDR3 spans 16 amino acids. Trimming removed 4 bases from V and 8 bases from J; junction bases left unmatched: 9. CDR1 is SGHRS and CDR2 is YFSETQ in the germline V gene. CDR3: CASSRGQGYEHSPLHF. The CDR3 nucleotides are TGCGCCAGCAGCCGGGGACAGGGGTACGAACATTCACCCCTCCACTTT. The variable domain in full, completed from reference TRBV5-1 and TRBJ1-6, reads KAGVTQTPRYLIKTRGQQVTLSCSPISGHRSVSWYQQTPGQGLQFLFEYFSETQRNKGNFPGRFSGRQFSNSRSEMNVSTLELGDSALYLCASSRGQGYEHSPLHFGNGTRLTVT.